This T cell receptor (beta chain) was recorded in a study of blood T cell repertoires in COVID-19 (dated by TCRdb to 2018 to 2020). At the level of the whole study: Samples covering the acute and convalescent phases of COVID-19 were provided by collaborators in the United States, Italy and Spain. The material from the prospective study consisted of cDNA or gDNA derived from T cells, B-cell-depleted T cells, or PBMCs. The dataset comprised deeply sampled blood TCRbeta repertoires from subjects exposed to, actively infected with, or recovered from COVID-19. The repertoires were made available in a free public database intended to serve as a resource for research on the immune response to SARS-CoV-2. Samples came from the ongoing ImmuneRACE study (first 160 participants) plus 1,254 subjects from 6 global collaborators. The sample metadata nearly always contained a de-identified subject ID, COVID-19 status, age in years and sex. Where available, HLA class I and class II types were obtained from metadata supplied by the sample provider rather than from assay-based typing.

On the study overall, not on this receptor specifically: How much clinical and demographic metadata was included differed by source and by participant, and the metadata was provided uncurated.

The CDR3, cysteine through phenylalanine, is 16 amino acids long. The only DNA kept is the CDR3, 48 bases in frame from the first base. CDR1 SQVTM and CDR2 ANQGSEA were looked up in the germline V gene. The germline V end is reduced by 2 bases and the J end by 8 bases; junction bases left unmatched: 12. Enrolling through a virtual design, the prospective study's participants ranged in age from roughly 18 to 95 years and lived across 24 United States geographic areas. In the prospective study, participants were assigned to cohorts based on the clinical history participants reported in a screening survey and a study questionnaire. Recovered participants in ImmuneRACE Cohort 3 were defined as having two consecutive negative NP/OP PCR tests, clearance from a healthcare professional, or resolution of symptoms. Mobile phlebotomists in the prospective study collected whole blood, serum and a nasopharyngeal or oropharyngeal swab from every participant. Prospective study participants could optionally give additional blood draws and questionnaires over an approximately 2-month period. Blood samples from the prospective study were shipped frozen or at room temperature prior to DNA extraction.

TCRbeta CDR3 regions were amplified from genomic DNA by means of the immunoSEQ Assay, a bias-controlled multiplex PCR. Processing in the source paper ran as follows. The number of nucleated cells in each sample was estimated from the amplification of reference gene primers within the assay. Sequence reads were collapsed and filtered to measure the absolute abundance of every unique TCRbeta CDR3 rearrangement. For each sample, productive Simpson clonality was calculated as the square root of Simpson's diversity index across productive rearrangements. TCRdb took over this immuneACCESS table, retaining in-frame rearrangements with V and J assigned. Such tables are incomplete; in checked studies, under half of the missing clones stem from an unresolved V gene, and the remainder is unexplained. V and J calls and clone size are given by that table; D and trimming were obtained from the DNA. For this sample the table gives 370,000 or so clones, of which about 87% were detected only once. Around 1.3% of the sample goes to the ten largest clones.

Details on this clone: This clone's antigen is unknown. Base qualities are not recorded, but no much larger clone differs from it by a single base.

The chain is made from TRBV29-1 and TRBJ1-2; TRBD1 aligns with 12 central bases. The receptor was derived from a man aged 25 to 40 who had recovered from COVID-19. Sequenced: PBMCs or T cells enriched from blood (not recorded which). The sequence in DNA is TGCAGCGTTGAATTGATCGGGACAGGGGGCCTGAAAGGCTACACCTTC. Its translation reads: CSVELIGTGGLKGYTF.